These T cell receptor beta chains were read from a single sample in a study of cytomegalovirus exposure and HLA in healthy donors. Assay: immunoSEQ multiplex PCR; the TCRdb copy retains only in-frame clones and omits some. The sample records roughly 160,000 clones, 80% to 90% being singletons. Sequencing was carried out using PBMCs. Every receptor here comes from a male donor in good health and CMV-seronegative. Each CDR3 is given with its conserved first and last residue. The D gene is left open where the match is weak. Size is stated for part of the rows, as once, few or many counts, or as a class when the clone is expanded.

.	.	TRBV5-4	TRBJ2-3	TGTGCCAGCAGCCGGGATTGGGGTGGAACAGATACGCAGTATTTT	CASSRDWGGTDTQYF
TRBD1	.	TRBV10-3	TRBJ2-3	TGTGCCATCAGTGACCCTACAGGGGGCAGCACAGATACGCAGTATTTT	CAISDPTGGSTDTQYF
.	.	TRBV6-5	TRBJ1-6	TGTGCCAGCAGTCCAGTTACAAATTCACCCCTCCACTTT	CASSPVTNSPLHF
TRBD2	.	TRBV7-2	TRBJ2-7	TGTGCCAGCAGCTTAATTCTAGCGGGGGCCTCCTACGAGCAGTACTTC	CASSLILAGASYEQYF
.	.	TRBV5-1	TRBJ1-2	TGCGCCAGCACCGTGGCCGGGTCTTCCTATGGCTACACCTTC	CASTVAGSSYGYTF
.	.	TRBV9	TRBJ1-2	TGTGCCAGCAGCGTTCAGGGTTGGGGCTACACCTTC	CASSVQGWGYTF
TRBD2	.	TRBV6-1	TRBJ2-7	TGTGCCAGCAGTGGAGGGACTAGCGGAATTAGCTCCTACGAGCAGTACTTC	CASSGGTSGISSYEQYF
.	.	TRBV7-2	TRBJ2-2	TGTGCCAGCAGCACCAGACAGATTCCCGGGGAGCTGTTTTTT	CASSTRQIPGELFF
.	few	TRBV29-1	TRBJ1-4	TGCAGCGTTGATAGGGGAACTAATGAAAAACTGTTTTTT	CSVDRGTNEKLFF
TRBD1	few	TRBV19	TRBJ2-7	TGTGCCAGTAGTATCGGGCCGGGACAGTCTACCTACGAGCAGTACTTC	CASSIGPGQSTYEQYF
TRBD1	.	TRBV7-3	TRBJ2-5	TGTGCCAGCAGCCGGACAGGTGACCAAGAGACCCAGTACTTC	CASSRTGDQETQYF
.	.	TRBV7-2	TRBJ1-2	TGTGCCAGCAGCTTAGTTCCGGGGGATTATGGCTACACCTTC	CASSLVPGDYGYTF
TRBD1	.	TRBV5-4	TRBJ1-2	TGTGCCAGCAGCTTGGAACAGGGGAGAAATGGCTACACCTTC	CASSLEQGRNGYTF
TRBD2	.	TRBV6-1	TRBJ2-1	TGTGCCAGCAGGGTAGCGGGGGCTTCCTACAATGAGCAGTTCTTC	CASRVAGASYNEQFF
TRBD2	.	TRBV5-1	TRBJ2-1	TGCGCCAGCAGCTTGGTTTTGGCGGGGGGCAACAATGAGCAGTTCTTC	CASSLVLAGGNNEQFF
TRBD2	.	TRBV5-1	TRBJ2-3	TGCGCCAGCAGCCTTAGCGGGGGCCCGGATACGCAGTATTTT	CASSLSGGPDTQYF
.	.	TRBV11-2	TRBJ2-7	TGTGCCAGCAGCTTAGTTCGGGGTCCCTACGAGCAGTACTTC	CASSLVRGPYEQYF
.	once	TRBV19	TRBJ2-1	TGTGCCAGTATGGCCCCAGGGGACAATGAGCAGTTCTTC	CASMAPGDNEQFF
TRBD1	few	TRBV25-1	TRBJ2-2	TGTGCCAGCCGGGACAGGGCCATCGGGGAGCTGTTTTTT	CASRDRAIGELFF
.	.	TRBV4-3	TRBJ2-1	TGCGCCAGCAGCCAGGATTTGATCTTCCAGGGTAATGAGCAGTTCTTC	CASSQDLIFQGNEQFF
TRBD1	.	TRBV5-1	TRBJ1-2	TGCGCCAGCAGCTCCGACAGGGGGTCCTACTATGGCTACACCTTC	CASSSDRGSYYGYTF
.	.	TRBV28	TRBJ1-1	TGTGCCAGCAGTGATCTAGATCCTCTTCTCCCTGAAGCTTTCTTT	CASSDLDPLLPEAFF
.	.	TRBV29-1	TRBJ2-3	TGCAGCGCCCAAGGTACAGGGCCTCCAGATACGCAGTATTTT	CSAQGTGPPDTQYF
.	.	TRBV6-1	TRBJ1-2	TGTGCCAGCAGTGAAGGGCTTCCAGGGGTCGGGGGCTACACCTTC	CASSEGLPGVGGYTF
TRBD1	.	TRBV20-1	TRBJ1-1	TGCAGTGCTAGGGGACAGGGTTCAGCTTTCTTT	CSARGQGSAFF
.	.	TRBV11-2	TRBJ2-7	TGTGCCAGCAGCCCACTGTCTAGCTTTCACGAGCAGTACTTC	CASSPLSSFHEQYF
.	.	TRBV15	TRBJ2-5	TGTGCCACCAGCAGAGCATACAGGGAAGAGACCCAGTACTTC	CATSRAYREETQYF
TRBD2	.	TRBV15	TRBJ2-2	TGTGCCACCAGCAGAGAACCTAGCGGGGGTTCCACCGGGGAGCTGTTTTTT	CATSREPSGGSTGELFF
.	.	TRBV2	TRBJ1-1	TGTGCCAGCAGTGACCAGGGTACTGCTTTCTTT	CASSDQGTAFF
.	.	TRBV19	TRBJ2-5	TGTGCCAGTAGTACCCTTTTAGCGAGAATAGAGACCCAGTACTTC	CASSTLLARIETQYF
.	.	TRBV28	TRBJ2-7	TGTGCCAGCAGTTCCAGGGGATCCCCTCCTTACGAGCAGTACTTC	CASSSRGSPPYEQYF
.	.	TRBV5-1	TRBJ1-1	TGCGCCAGCAGCTTGGCCGTAGGGCAGGGTGAAGCTTTCTTT	CASSLAVGQGEAFF
.	.	TRBV5-1	TRBJ2-5	TGCGCCAGCAGCTTGGGTGGCGGAGAGCAGTACTTC	CASSLGGGEQYF
.	.	TRBV18	TRBJ2-3	TGTGCCAGCTCTATTCAGGCCCCCACAGATACGCAGTATTTT	CASSIQAPTDTQYF
TRBD1	.	TRBV29-1	TRBJ1-2	TGCAGCGTCCCGGACAGGACTAACTATGGCTACACCTTC	CSVPDRTNYGYTF
.	few	TRBV10-3	TRBJ1-5	TGTGCCTGCGGGGGGGACCGTAGCAATCAGCCCCAGCATTTT	CACGGDRSNQPQHF
.	.	TRBV5-1	TRBJ1-1	TGCGCCAGCTCAACTCGGGGGGGAGATGCCACTGAAGCTTTCTTT	CASSTRGGDATEAFF
TRBD1	few	TRBV27	TRBJ1-4	TGTGCCAGCAGCCTCGTCCGGACAGGGTTGAGGGAAAAACTGTTTTTT	CASSLVRTGLREKLFF
.	.	TRBV19	TRBJ2-7	TGTGCCAGTAGTACTAACTCCCCTCGGGAGCAGTACTTC	CASSTNSPREQYF
TRBD2	once	TRBV19	TRBJ2-1	TGTGCCAGTAGTATCAGGGAGGGGAAATACAATGAGCAGTTCTTC	CASSIREGKYNEQFF
TRBD1	.	TRBV28	TRBJ1-5	TGTGCCAGCAGTGACAGGGGTCCTCAGCCCCAGCATTTT	CASSDRGPQPQHF
.	.	TRBV18	TRBJ2-3	TGTGCCAGCTCACCTGCAGGGCCCCACACAGATACGCAGTATTTT	CASSPAGPHTDTQYF
TRBD2	.	TRBV6-5	TRBJ2-5	TGTGCCAGCAGTGCCGCGGGACTAAGAGAGACCCAGTACTTC	CASSAAGLRETQYF
TRBD1	.	TRBV7-9	TRBJ2-1	TGTGCCAGCAGCCGACAGGGGAATTTGCATGAGCAGTTCTTC	CASSRQGNLHEQFF
.	.	TRBV6-1	TRBJ1-2	TGTGCCAGCAGGCGGGACTCGTATGGCTACACCTTC	CASRRDSYGYTF
.	once	TRBV20-1	TRBJ2-7	TGCAGTGCTGAAACAGGCTACGAGCAGTACTTC	CSAETGYEQYF
.	.	TRBV28	TRBJ1-1	TGTGCCAGCACCTGGGTGGGGCTGGGCACTGAAGCTTTCTTT	CASTWVGLGTEAFF
.	.	TRBV4-3	TRBJ1-2	TGCGCCAGCAGCCAAGAGAATCGGGGAGGGAACTATGGCTACACCTTC	CASSQENRGGNYGYTF
TRBD2	.	TRBV2	TRBJ2-5	TGTGCCAGCAGTGAATGGCGGGGGGGCCAGGAGACCCAGTACTTC	CASSEWRGGQETQYF
TRBD2	.	TRBV5-1	TRBJ2-7	TGCGCCAGCAGCATTAGCGGGAGTAGCTCCTACGAGCAGTACTTC	CASSISGSSSYEQYF
.	few	TRBV2	TRBJ1-4	TGTGCCAGCAGTGCCGTGTTTAATGAAAAACTGTTTTTT	CASSAVFNEKLFF
.	.	TRBV10-3	TRBJ1-5	TGTGCCATCAGTGAGGGGAGGGGCAGCAATCAGCCCCAGCATTTT	CAISEGRGSNQPQHF
.	.	TRBV25-1	TRBJ1-4	TGTGCCAGCAGTGACAGGGGTGTAATCGTCGAAAAACTGTTTTTT	CASSDRGVIVEKLFF
TRBD1	.	TRBV29-1	TRBJ2-7	TGCAGCGTTCAGAGGACAGGGGGCTACGAGCAGTACTTC	CSVQRTGGYEQYF